Listed below are T cell receptor beta chains from one sample, sequenced in a study of Ad26.COV2.S vaccination and SARS-CoV-2 variants. Measured with immunoSEQ multiplex PCR; TCRdb has only the in-frame clones, and not every one. The sample records roughly 350,000 clones, 86% being singletons. The source was peripheral blood, collected in a trial of Ad26.COV2.S vaccine versus placebo. The source of these receptors is a person aged 18-60 years who received the Ad26.COV2.S COVID-19 vaccine or a placebo. Both conserved end residues are part of each CDR3. The D gene is left open where the match is weak. Clone size is shown for a subset of rows, as once, few, many or a class of expanded clone.

>TRBJ1-1|TRBD1|TRBV9|.|13
CASSVGGQAEAFF
TGTGCCAGCAGCGTTGGGGGACAGGCTGAAGCTTTCTTT
>TRBJ1-2|.|TRBV7-2|.|16
CASSLGAGTGSYGYTF
TGTGCCAGCAGCTTAGGGGCAGGGACGGGGAGCTATGGCTACACCTTC
>TRBJ2-6|.|TRBV11-2|once|14
CASDLGYGANVLTF
TGTGCCAGCGATTTAGGGTACGGGGCCAATGTCCTGACTTTC
>TRBJ1-1|.|TRBV5-6|.|13
CASSLASGIEAFF
TGTGCCAGCAGCTTGGCTAGTGGGATTGAAGCTTTCTTT
>TRBJ2-3|TRBD2|TRBV2|.|14
CAILPSGGGDTQYF
TGTGCCATCCTGCCCAGCGGGGGGGGAGATACGCAGTATTTT
>TRBJ2-1|TRBD2|TRBV19|.|15
CASNKRESPINEQFF
TGTGCCAGTAATAAGCGGGAGAGTCCTATAAATGAGCAGTTCTTC
>TRBJ2-3|.|TRBV6-2/TRBV6-3|.|14
CASSLQGSTDTQYF
TGTGCCAGCAGTTTGCAGGGTAGCACAGATACGCAGTATTTT
>TRBJ2-1|TRBD2|TRBV7-2|.|16
CASSLATSGPYNEQFF
TGTGCCAGCAGCTTAGCGACTAGCGGACCCTACAATGAGCAGTTCTTC
>TRBJ1-2|TRBD1|TRBV4-2|few|15
CASSQQDRDDYGYTF
TGTGCCAGCAGCCAACAGGACAGGGATGACTATGGCTACACCTTC
>TRBJ2-2|.|TRBV3-1/TRBV3-2|.|15
CASSRRGAVAGELFF
TGTGCCAGCAGCCGGAGGGGGGCTGTTGCCGGGGAGCTGTTTTTT
>TRBJ1-3|TRBD1|TRBV9|.|14
CASSVGQGTNTIYF
TGTGCCAGCAGCGTGGGACAGGGGACGAACACCATATATTTT
>TRBJ1-5|.|TRBV28|.|13
CASRFQGKQPQHF
TGTGCCAGCAGATTTCAGGGTAAACAGCCCCAGCATTTT
>TRBJ2-7|.|TRBV11-2|.|12
CASSLGPPEQYF
TGTGCCAGCAGCTTAGGACCCCCCGAGCAGTACTTC
>TRBJ1-5|.|TRBV28|.|15
CASRKGGNSNQPQHF
TGTGCCAGCAGAAAGGGGGGGAATAGCAATCAGCCCCAGCATTTT
>TRBJ2-1|TRBD2|TRBV28|.|20
CASSQHAGLAGGPIYNEQFF
TGTGCCAGCAGCCAACACGCCGGACTAGCGGGGGGCCCGATCTACAATGAGCAGTTCTTC
>TRBJ1-6|TRBD1|TRBV27|.|16
CASSLAPGTGVSPLHF
TGTGCCAGCAGTCTAGCGCCCGGGACAGGAGTTTCACCCCTCCACTTT
>TRBJ1-1|.|TRBV28|.|14
CASSLGGGRTEAFF
TGTGCCAGCAGTTTAGGGGGGGGGAGAACTGAAGCTTTCTTT
>TRBJ1-2|.|TRBV3-1/TRBV3-2|.|14
CASSQGLVPYGYTF
TGTGCCAGCAGCCAAGGGTTAGTCCCCTATGGCTACACCTTC
>TRBJ2-1|TRBD1|TRBV11-2|.|14
CASIHSTGGNEQFF
TGTGCCAGCATACATTCGACAGGGGGGAATGAGCAGTTCTTC
>TRBJ1-1|.|TRBV5-1|once|14
CASSPSGPNTEAFF
TGCGCCAGCAGCCCGTCAGGGCCCAACACTGAAGCTTTCTTT
>TRBJ2-5|TRBD2|TRBV7-9|.|16
CASSPGPSGGKETQYF
TGTGCCAGCAGCCCAGGGCCTAGCGGGGGGAAAGAGACCCAGTACTTC
>TRBJ1-6|.|TRBV6-5|.|15
CASRTLSLNNSPLHF
TGTGCCAGCAGGACGTTGAGCTTAAATAATTCACCCCTCCACTTT
>TRBJ1-1|.|TRBV4-3|.|16
CASSQDPPGVNTEAFF
TGCGCCAGCAGCCAAGACCCTCCAGGGGTGAACACTGAAGCTTTCTTT
>TRBJ2-2|.|TRBV6-5|.|15
CASSPRGANTGELFF
TGTGCCAGCAGTCCCCGCGGAGCGAACACCGGGGAGCTGTTTTTT
>TRBJ1-1|.|TRBV28|.|15
CASSRTGTENTEAFF
TGTGCCAGCAGCCGAACCGGGACCGAGAACACTGAAGCTTTCTTT
>TRBJ2-7|.|TRBV10-3|once|13
CAIRDLLLGEQYF
TGTGCCATCAGAGATCTTCTACTTGGGGAGCAGTACTTC
>TRBJ1-4|.|TRBV27|.|17
CASSLFGRGYTNEKLFF
TGTGCCAGCAGTTTATTTGGCAGGGGATATACTAATGAAAAACTGTTTTTT
>TRBJ2-3|.|TRBV28|.|15
CASSSPGHGTDTQYF
TGTGCCAGCAGTTCGCCGGGCCACGGCACAGATACGCAGTATTTT
>TRBJ1-1|.|TRBV15|.|13
CATSLYRGDSAFF
TGTGCCACCAGCCTTTACCGAGGGGATTCTGCTTTCTTT
>TRBJ2-7|.|TRBV7-9|.|17
CASSPLNYGRFSYEQYF
TGTGCCAGCAGTCCACTCAACTACGGACGATTTTCCTACGAGCAGTACTTC
>TRBJ2-1|.|TRBV28|.|15
CASSQGLSSYNEQFF
TGTGCCAGCAGTCAGGGGTTGAGCTCCTACAATGAGCAGTTCTTC
>TRBJ2-1|.|TRBV12-5|.|13
CASGPSSTNEQFF
TGTGCTAGTGGTCCGTCAAGCACCAATGAGCAGTTCTTC
>TRBJ2-3|.|TRBV7-2|.|16
CASSLDRGGKTDTQYF
TGTGCCAGCAGCTTAGACAGGGGAGGTAAAACAGATACGCAGTATTTT
>TRBJ2-1|.|TRBV6-5|.|14
CASSYSTTYNEQFF
TGTGCCAGCAGTTACTCAACGACCTACAATGAGCAGTTCTTC
>TRBJ1-6|.|TRBV7-9|.|14
CASSLASGNSPLHF
TGTGCCAGCAGCTTAGCGAGCGGGAATTCACCCCTCCACTTT
>TRBJ2-5|TRBD2|TRBV19|.|16
CASSGSGLAGRETQYF
TGTGCCTCATCCGGGTCCGGACTAGCGGGCCGAGAGACCCAGTACTTC
>TRBJ2-7|.|TRBV28|.|12
CASGTPIYEQYF
TGTGCCAGCGGGACACCAATCTACGAGCAGTACTTC
>TRBJ1-4|.|TRBV19|.|13
CASLQGANEKLFF
TGTGCCAGTTTGCAAGGAGCTAATGAAAAACTGTTTTTT
>TRBJ2-5|.|TRBV19|.|15
CASSKVSGQGGTQYF
TGTGCCAGTAGTAAAGTTAGCGGCCAGGGGGGGACCCAGTACTTC
>TRBJ1-1|.|TRBV5-5|.|13
CASSYDGNTEAFF
TGTGCCAGCAGCTATGACGGGAACACTGAAGCTTTCTTT
>TRBJ2-7|TRBD1|TRBV7-2|.|15
CASRKGQGASYEQYF
TGTGCCAGCAGGAAAGGACAGGGGGCATCCTACGAGCAGTACTTC
>TRBJ2-6|.|TRBV11-1|.|15
CASSSLNSGANVLTF
TGTGCCAGCAGCTCATTGAACTCTGGGGCCAACGTCCTGACTTTC
>TRBJ2-7|TRBD2|TRBV4-2|.|15
CASSQGSSGAYEQYF
TGTGCCAGCAGCCAAGGGTCTAGCGGGGCTTACGAGCAGTACTTC
>TRBJ1-2|.|TRBV13|.|15
CASSPRGGEGYGYTF
TGTGCCAGCAGCCCAAGGGGGGGAGAAGGCTATGGCTACACCTTC
>TRBJ2-7|TRBD1|TRBV4-1|once|17
CASSQGPTGQRRYEQYF
TGCGCCAGCAGCCAAGGGCCCACGGGACAGAGACGCTACGAGCAGTACTTC
>TRBJ2-7|.|TRBV7-9|.|13
CASSVQGPYEQYF
TGTGCCAGCAGCGTACAGGGACCCTACGAGCAGTACTTC
>TRBJ1-1|.|TRBV5-1|.|14
CASSVDGLNTEAFF
TGCGCCAGCAGCGTGGACGGACTGAACACTGAAGCTTTCTTT
>TRBJ2-1|TRBD2|TRBV7-2|.|15
CASLWGGLPWNEQFF
TGTGCCAGCCTTTGGGGGGGACTACCCTGGAATGAGCAGTTCTTC
>TRBJ2-3|.|TRBV27|.|12
CASSFPSDTQYF
TGTGCCAGCAGTTTTCCTTCCGATACGCAGTATTTT
>TRBJ1-2|.|TRBV6-2/TRBV6-3|.|13
CASSHGTRYGYTF
TGTGCCAGCAGCCACGGGACAAGATATGGCTACACCTTC
>TRBJ2-1|.|TRBV5-4|.|16
CASSLGAGSFYNEQFF
TGTGCCAGCAGCTTGGGTGCCGGGAGTTTCTACAATGAGCAGTTCTTC